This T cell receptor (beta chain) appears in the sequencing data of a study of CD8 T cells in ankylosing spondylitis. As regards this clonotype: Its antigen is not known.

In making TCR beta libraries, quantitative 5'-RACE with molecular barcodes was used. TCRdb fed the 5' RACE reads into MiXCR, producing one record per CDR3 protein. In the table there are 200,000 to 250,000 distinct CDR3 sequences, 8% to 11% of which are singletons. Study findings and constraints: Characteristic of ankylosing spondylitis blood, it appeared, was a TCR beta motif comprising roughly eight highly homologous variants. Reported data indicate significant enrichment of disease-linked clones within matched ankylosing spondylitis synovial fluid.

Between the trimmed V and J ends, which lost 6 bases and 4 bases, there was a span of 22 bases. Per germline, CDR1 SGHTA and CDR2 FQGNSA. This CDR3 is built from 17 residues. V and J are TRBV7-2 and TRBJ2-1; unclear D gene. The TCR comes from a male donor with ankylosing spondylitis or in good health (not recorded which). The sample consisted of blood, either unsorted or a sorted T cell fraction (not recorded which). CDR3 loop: CASSREVGPSKYNEQFF. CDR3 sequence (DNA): TGTGCCAGCAGTCGCGAGGTGGGCCCTAGTAAGTACAATGAGCAGTTCTTC.